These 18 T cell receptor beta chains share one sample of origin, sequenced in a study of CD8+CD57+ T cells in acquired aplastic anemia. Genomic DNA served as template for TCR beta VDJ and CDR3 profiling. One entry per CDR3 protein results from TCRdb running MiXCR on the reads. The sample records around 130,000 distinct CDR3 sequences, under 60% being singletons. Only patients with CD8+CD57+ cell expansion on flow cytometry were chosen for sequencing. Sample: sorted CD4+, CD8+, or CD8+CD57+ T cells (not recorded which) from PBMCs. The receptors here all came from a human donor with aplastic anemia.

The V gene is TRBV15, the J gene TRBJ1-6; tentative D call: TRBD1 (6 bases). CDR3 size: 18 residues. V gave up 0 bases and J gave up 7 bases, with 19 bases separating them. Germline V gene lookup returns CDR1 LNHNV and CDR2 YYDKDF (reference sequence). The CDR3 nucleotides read TGTGCCACCAGCAGAGATCTCCCCTTGGGGACACTCAATTCACCCCTCCACTTT. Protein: CATSRDLPLGTLNSPLHF.

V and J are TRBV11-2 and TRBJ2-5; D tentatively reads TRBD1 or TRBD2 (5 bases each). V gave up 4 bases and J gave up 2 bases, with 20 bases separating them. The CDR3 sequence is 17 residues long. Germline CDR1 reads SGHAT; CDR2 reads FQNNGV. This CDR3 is CASSSTGPGTLQETQYF. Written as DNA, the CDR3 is TGTGCCAGCAGCTCTACAGGCCCCGGGACCTTACAAGAGACCCAGTACTTC.

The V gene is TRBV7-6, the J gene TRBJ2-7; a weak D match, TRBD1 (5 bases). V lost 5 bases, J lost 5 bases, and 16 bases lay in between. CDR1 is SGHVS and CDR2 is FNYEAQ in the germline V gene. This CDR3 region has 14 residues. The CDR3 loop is CASSRRQSGDEQYF. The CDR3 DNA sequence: TGTGCCAGCAGCCGACGACAGTCGGGCGACGAGCAGTACTTC.

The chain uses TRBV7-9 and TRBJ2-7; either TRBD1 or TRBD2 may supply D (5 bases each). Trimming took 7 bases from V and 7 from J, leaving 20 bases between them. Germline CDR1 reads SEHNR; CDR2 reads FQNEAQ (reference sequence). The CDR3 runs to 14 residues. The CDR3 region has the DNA TGTGCCAGCACCCTCGGTGAGGGAAGGGGAGAGCAGTACTTC. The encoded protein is CASTLGEGRGEQYF.

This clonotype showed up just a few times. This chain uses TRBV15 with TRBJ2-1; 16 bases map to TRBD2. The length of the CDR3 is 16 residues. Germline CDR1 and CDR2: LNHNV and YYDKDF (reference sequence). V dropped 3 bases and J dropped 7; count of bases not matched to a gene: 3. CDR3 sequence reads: CATSRGTSGRVNEQFF. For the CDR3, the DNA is TGTGCCACCAGCAGGGGGACTAGCGGGAGGGTTAATGAGCAGTTCTTC.

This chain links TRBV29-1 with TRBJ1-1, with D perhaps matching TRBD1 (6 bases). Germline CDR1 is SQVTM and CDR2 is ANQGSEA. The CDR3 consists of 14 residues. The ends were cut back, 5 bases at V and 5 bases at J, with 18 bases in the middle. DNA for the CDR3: TGCAGCGTTCCCGGTACAGGGTGGGGGACTGAAGCTTTCTTT. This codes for CSVPGTGWGTEAFF.

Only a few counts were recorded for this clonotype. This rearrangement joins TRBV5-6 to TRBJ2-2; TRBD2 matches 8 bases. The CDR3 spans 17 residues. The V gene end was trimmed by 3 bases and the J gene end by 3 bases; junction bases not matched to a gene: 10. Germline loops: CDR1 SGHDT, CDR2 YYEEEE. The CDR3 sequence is CASSSETSAGDTGELFF. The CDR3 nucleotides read TGTGCCAGCAGCTCGGAGACTAGCGCCGGGGACACCGGGGAGCTGTTTTTT.

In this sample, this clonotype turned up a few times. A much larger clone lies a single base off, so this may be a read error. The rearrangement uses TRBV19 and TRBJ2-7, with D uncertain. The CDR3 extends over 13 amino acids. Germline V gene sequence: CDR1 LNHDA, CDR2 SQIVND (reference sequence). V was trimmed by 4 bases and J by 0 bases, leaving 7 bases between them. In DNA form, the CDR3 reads TGTGCCAGTAGTACCACGGCCTCCTACGAGCAGTACTTC. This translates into CASSTTASYEQYF.

CDR3 protein: CAIGLPGQGPAFF. The CDR3 DNA follows: TGTGCTATCGGATTACCGGGACAGGGCCCCGCTTTCTTT. The genes are TRBV7-7 and TRBJ1-1; 9 bases match TRBD1. The CDR3 length is 13 residues. CDR1 and CDR2 from the germline V gene are SSHAT and FNYEAQ (reference sequence).

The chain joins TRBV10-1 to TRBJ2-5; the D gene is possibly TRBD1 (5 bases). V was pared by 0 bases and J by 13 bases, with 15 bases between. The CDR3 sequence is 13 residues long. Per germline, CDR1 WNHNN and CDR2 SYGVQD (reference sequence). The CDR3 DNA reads TGCGCCAGCAGTGAGTCGCCGCAGGGCCCCCTGTACTTC. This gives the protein CASSESPQGPLYF.

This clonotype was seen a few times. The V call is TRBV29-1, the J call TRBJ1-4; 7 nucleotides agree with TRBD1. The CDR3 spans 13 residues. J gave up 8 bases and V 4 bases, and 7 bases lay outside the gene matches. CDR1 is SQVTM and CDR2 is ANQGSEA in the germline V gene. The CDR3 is CSVANRGREKLFF. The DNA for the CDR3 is TGCAGCGTTGCCAACAGGGGCAGGGAAAAACTGTTTTTT.

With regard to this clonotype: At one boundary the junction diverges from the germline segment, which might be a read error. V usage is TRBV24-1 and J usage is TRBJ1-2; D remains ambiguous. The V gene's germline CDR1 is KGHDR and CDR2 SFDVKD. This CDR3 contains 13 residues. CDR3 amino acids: CATSEGSPRGCTF. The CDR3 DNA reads TGTGCCACCAGTGAAGGAAGTCCACGCGGCTGCACCTTC.

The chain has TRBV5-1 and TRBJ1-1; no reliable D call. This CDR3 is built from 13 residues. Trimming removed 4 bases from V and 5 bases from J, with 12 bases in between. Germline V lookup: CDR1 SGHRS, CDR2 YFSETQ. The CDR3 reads CASSARTGTEAFF. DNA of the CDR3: TGCGCCAGCAGCGCTCGGACGGGGACTGAAGCTTTCTTT.

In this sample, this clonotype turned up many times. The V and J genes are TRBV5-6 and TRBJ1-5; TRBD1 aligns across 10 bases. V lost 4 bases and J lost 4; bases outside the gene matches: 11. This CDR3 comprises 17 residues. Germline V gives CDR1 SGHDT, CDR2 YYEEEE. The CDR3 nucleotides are TGTGCCAGCAGCGGTAGGACAGGGGGAAAGGGAAATCAGCCCCAGCATTTT. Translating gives CASSGRTGGKGNQPQHF.

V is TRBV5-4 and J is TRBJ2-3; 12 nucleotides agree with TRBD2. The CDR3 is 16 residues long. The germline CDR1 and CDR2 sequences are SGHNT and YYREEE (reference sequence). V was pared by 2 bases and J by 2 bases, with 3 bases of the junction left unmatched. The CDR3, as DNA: TGTGCCAGCAGCTTATGGACTAGCGGGAACACAGATACGCAGTATTTT. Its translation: CASSLWTSGNTDTQYF.

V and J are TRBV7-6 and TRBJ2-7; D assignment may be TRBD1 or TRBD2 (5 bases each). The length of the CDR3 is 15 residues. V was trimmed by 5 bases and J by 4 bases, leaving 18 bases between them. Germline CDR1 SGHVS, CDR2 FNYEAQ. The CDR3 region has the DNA TGTGCCAGCAGCCCACAGCAGGGAGAGAGATACGAGCAGTACTTC. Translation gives CASSPQQGERYEQYF.

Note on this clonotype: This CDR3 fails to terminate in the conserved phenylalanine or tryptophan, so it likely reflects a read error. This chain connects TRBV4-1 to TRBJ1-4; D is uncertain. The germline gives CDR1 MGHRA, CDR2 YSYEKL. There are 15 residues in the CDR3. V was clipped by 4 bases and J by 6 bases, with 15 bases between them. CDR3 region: CASSPSSEQHEKLFS. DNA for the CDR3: TGCGCCAGCAGCCCCAGTTCAGAGCAGCATGAAAAACTGTTTTCT.

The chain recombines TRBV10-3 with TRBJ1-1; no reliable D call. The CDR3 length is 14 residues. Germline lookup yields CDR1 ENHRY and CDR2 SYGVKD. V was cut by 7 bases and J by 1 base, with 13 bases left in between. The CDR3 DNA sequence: TGTGCCATCACCAACCTGGAGGAGAACACTGAAGCTTTCTTT. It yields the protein CAITNLEENTEAFF.